One sample yielded the 7 T cell receptor beta chains listed below, sequenced in a study of T cell responses to AZD1222 COVID-19 vaccine. Repertoires were generated with immunoSEQ multiplex PCR, while TCRdb's copy carries only in-frame clones and drops some. The sample records roughly 160,000 clones, around 85% being singletons. This specimen consisted of peripheral blood, obtained 28 days after the second AZD1222 dose. These receptor sequences come from an adult who received the AZD1222 COVID-19 vaccine.

The V call is TRBV9, the J call TRBJ1-2; a weak D match, TRBD1 (5 bases). Between the trimmed V and J ends, which lost 0 bases and 3 bases, there was a span of 15 bases. The CDR3 totals 16 residues. Germline V gene lookup returns CDR1 SGDLS and CDR2 YYNGEE. The CDR3 nucleotides read TGTGCCAGCAGCGTAGCTCCCTCTCGGGGGGACTATGGCTACACCTTC. Protein sequence: CASSVAPSRGDYGYTF.

The chain recombines TRBV9 with TRBJ1-6; 7 bases agree with TRBD1. Germline-derived CDR1 and CDR2 are SGDLS and YYNGEE. CDR3 size: 14 residues. The V segment lost 4 bases and the J segment 7 bases; nucleotides outside the gene matches: 5. CDR3 DNA sequence: TGTGCCAGCAGCAGACAGGGCAACAATTCACCCCTCCACTTT. This gives the protein CASSRQGNNSPLHF.

The chain employs TRBV5-1 and TRBJ1-1, with D uncertain. V gave up 0 bases and J gave up 5 bases, with 8 bases separating them. The CDR3 is 13 amino acids. The germline V gene encodes CDR1 SGHRS and CDR2 YFSETQ. This CDR3 reads CASSLEVGTEAFF. The CDR3 DNA follows: TGCGCCAGCAGCTTGGAGGTTGGGACTGAAGCTTTCTTT.

This chain uses TRBV6-5 with TRBJ2-1; D perhaps matches TRBD2 (6 bases). This CDR3 is built from 14 residues. CDR1 is MNHEY and CDR2 is SVGAGI in the germline V gene. V dropped 6 bases and J dropped 8 bases, with 17 bases sitting between them. The DNA for the CDR3 is TGTGCCAGCAGCCCGGGTCCCTGGGGGGATGAGCAGTTCTTC. It codes for CASSPGPWGDEQFF.

The chain is built from TRBV18 and TRBJ1-5; possibly TRBD1 for D (5 bases). Trimming pared 2 bases from V and 9 bases from J, leaving 17 bases between. This CDR3 has 15 amino acids. Germline lookup yields CDR1 KGHSH and CDR2 LQKENI. DNA of the CDR3: TGTGCCAGCTCACCATTTGCATATGGTGGGGGGCCCCAGCATTTT. Translated, it gives CASSPFAYGGGPQHF.

V usage is TRBV15 and J usage is TRBJ1-2; D is unresolved. Germline CDR1 reads LNHNV; CDR2 reads YYDKDF (reference sequence). The CDR3 spans 13 residues. Trimming stripped 5 bases from V and 8 bases from J, with 15 bases between. The CDR3 coding sequence is TGTGCCACCAGCGAGAACCCAGGTTCCGGCTACACCTTC. This translates into CATSENPGSGYTF.

This sequence joins TRBV9 and TRBJ2-1, with 8 bases aligning to TRBD2. V shed 0 bases and J 4 bases; nucleotides not matched to a gene: 3. Germline-derived CDR1 and CDR2 are SGDLS and YYNGEE. There are 15 residues in the CDR3. The CDR3: CASSVAGGYYNEQFF. CDR3 bases: TGTGCCAGCAGCGTAGCGGGGGGGTATTACAATGAGCAGTTCTTC.